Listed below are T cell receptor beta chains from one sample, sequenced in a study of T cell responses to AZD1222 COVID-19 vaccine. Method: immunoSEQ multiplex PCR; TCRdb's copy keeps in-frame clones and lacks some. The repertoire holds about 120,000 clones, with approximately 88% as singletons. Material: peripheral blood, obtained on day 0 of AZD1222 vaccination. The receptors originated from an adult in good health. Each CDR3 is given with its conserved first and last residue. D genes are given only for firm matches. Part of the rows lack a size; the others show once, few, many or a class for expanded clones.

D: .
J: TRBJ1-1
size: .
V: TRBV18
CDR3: CASSPPTTNTEAFF
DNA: TGTGCCAGCTCACCACCGACGACGAACACTGAAGCTTTCTTT

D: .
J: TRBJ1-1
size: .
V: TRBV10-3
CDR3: CAISEGTTGGGPEAFF
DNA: TGTGCCATCAGTGAAGGGACGACAGGAGGGGGACCTGAAGCTTTCTTT

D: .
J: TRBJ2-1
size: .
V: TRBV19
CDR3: CASSPSYNEQFF
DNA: TGTGCCAGTAGCCCGTCCTACAATGAGCAGTTCTTC

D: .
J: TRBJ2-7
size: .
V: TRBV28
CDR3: CASSLGHEQYF
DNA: TGTGCCAGCAGTTTAGGTCACGAGCAGTACTTC

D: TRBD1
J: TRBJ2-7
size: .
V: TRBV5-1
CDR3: CASSLGDRTTTYEQYF
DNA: TGCGCCAGCAGCTTGGGGGACAGGACAACGACCTACGAGCAGTACTTC

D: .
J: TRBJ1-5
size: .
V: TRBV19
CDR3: CASTLGAASNQAQHF
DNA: TGTGCCAGTACCTTGGGGGCCGCTAGTAATCAGGCCCAGCATTTT

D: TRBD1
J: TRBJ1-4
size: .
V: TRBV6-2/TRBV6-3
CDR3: CASSDRGWRNEKLFF
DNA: TGTGCCAGCAGCGACAGGGGGTGGCGTAATGAAAAACTGTTTTTT

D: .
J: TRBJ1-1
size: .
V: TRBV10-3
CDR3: CAISESGAVTEAFF
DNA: TGTGCCATCAGTGAGTCGGGGGCCGTTACTGAAGCTTTCTTT

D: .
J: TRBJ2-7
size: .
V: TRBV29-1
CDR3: CSAATGYEQYF
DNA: TGCAGCGCTGCTACGGGTTACGAGCAGTACTTC

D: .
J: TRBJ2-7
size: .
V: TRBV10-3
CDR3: CAISGGRTGLREQYF
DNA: TGTGCCATCAGTGGAGGGAGGACGGGTTTGCGCGAGCAGTACTTC

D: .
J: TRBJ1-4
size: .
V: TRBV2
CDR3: CASSEQGRNEKLFF
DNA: TGTGCCAGCAGTGAGCAGGGCCGTAATGAAAAACTGTTTTTT

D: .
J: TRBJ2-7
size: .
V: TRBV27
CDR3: CASSLSSSGEQYF
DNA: TGTGCCAGCAGTTTATCCTCTTCTGGCGAGCAGTACTTC

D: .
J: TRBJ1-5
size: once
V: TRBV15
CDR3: CATSRVIFSREPQPQHF
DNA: TGTGCCACCAGCAGAGTAATTTTCAGCAGAGAACCCCAGCCCCAGCATTTT

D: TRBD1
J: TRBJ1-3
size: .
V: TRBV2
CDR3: CATQGGTSGNTIYF
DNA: TGTGCCACTCAGGGGGGGACCTCTGGAAACACCATATATTTT

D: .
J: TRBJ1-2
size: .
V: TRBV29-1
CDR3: CSVAKAGNYGYTF
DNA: TGCAGCGTGGCCAAGGCGGGGAACTATGGCTACACCTTC

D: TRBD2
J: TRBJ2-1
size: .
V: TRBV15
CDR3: CATSASGSSYNEQFF
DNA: TGTGCCACCAGCGCAAGCGGGAGCTCCTACAATGAGCAGTTCTTC

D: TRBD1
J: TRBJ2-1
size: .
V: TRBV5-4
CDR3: CASSFGVRDRGDEQFF
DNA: TGTGCCAGCAGCTTTGGGGTCCGGGACAGGGGGGATGAGCAGTTCTTC

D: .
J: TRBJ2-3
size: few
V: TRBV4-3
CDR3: CASSHVTGADTQYF
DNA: TGCGCCAGCAGCCATGTCACCGGCGCGGATACGCAGTATTTT

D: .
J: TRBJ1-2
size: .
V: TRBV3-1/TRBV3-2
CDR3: CASSHKPREYGYTF
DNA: TGTGCCAGCAGCCACAAACCCAGGGAGTATGGCTACACCTTC

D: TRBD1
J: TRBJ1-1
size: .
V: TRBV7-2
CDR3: CASSGQTGRNTEAFF
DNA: TGTGCCAGCAGCGGTCAGACAGGGAGGAACACTGAAGCTTTCTTT

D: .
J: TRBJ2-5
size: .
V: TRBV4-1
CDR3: CASSQSPPGYQETQYF
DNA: TGCGCCAGCAGCCAAAGCCCCCCAGGGTACCAAGAGACCCAGTACTTC

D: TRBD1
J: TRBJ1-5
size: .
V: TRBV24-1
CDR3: CATKPGTGFNQPQHF
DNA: TGTGCCACCAAACCCGGGACAGGGTTCAATCAGCCCCAGCATTTT

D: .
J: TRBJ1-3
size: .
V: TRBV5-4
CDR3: CASTSSRDLRDTIYF
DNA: TGTGCCAGCACCTCCTCTAGGGACCTTAGGGACACCATATATTTT

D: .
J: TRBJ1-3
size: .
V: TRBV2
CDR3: CASSEYRQGLGNTIYF
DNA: TGTGCCAGCAGTGAATACCGCCAGGGGCTTGGAAACACCATATATTTT

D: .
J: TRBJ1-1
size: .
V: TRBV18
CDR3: CASSLEYTEAFF
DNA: TGTGCCAGCTCCCTTGAATACACTGAAGCTTTCTTT

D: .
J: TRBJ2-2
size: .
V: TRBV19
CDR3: CATSPRVYTGELFF
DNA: TGTGCCACCTCCCCCAGGGTCTACACCGGGGAGCTGTTTTTT

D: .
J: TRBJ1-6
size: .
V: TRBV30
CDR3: CAWSRLGSPLHF
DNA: TGTGCCTGGAGTCGGCTAGGATCACCCCTCCACTTT

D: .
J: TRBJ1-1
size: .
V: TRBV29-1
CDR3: CSVEEKGKGAFF
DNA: TGCAGCGTTGAAGAGAAAGGGAAGGGGGCTTTCTTT

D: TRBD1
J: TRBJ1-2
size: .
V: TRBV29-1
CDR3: CSVERTGHYGYTF
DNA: TGCAGCGTTGAAAGGACAGGGCACTATGGCTACACCTTC

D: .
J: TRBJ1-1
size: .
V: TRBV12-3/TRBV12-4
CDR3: CASSFRGLTEAFF
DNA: TGTGCCAGCAGTTTTAGAGGACTCACTGAAGCTTTCTTT

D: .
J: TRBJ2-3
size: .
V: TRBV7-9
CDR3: CASSANTDTQYF
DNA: TGTGCCAGCAGCGCCAACACAGATACGCAGTATTTT

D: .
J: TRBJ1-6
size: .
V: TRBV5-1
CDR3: CASSFDRGARSPLHF
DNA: TGCGCCAGCAGCTTTGATCGGGGCGCGAGGTCACCCCTCCACTTT

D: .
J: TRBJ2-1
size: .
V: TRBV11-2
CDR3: CASSFSDSLAHNEQFF
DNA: TGTGCCAGCAGCTTTAGCGACTCCCTGGCCCACAATGAGCAGTTCTTC

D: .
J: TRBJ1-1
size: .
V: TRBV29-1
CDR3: CSVVGRDSTAEAFF
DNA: TGCAGCGTAGTGGGCAGGGACTCCACCGCTGAAGCTTTCTTT

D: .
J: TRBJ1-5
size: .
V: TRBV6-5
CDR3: CASSPRGHSNQPQHF
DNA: TGTGCCAGCAGCCCCCGAGGCCATAGCAATCAGCCCCAGCATTTT

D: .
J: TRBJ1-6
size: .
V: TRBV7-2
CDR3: CASSSISSPLHF
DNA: TGTGCCAGCAGCTCAATTAGTTCACCCCTCCACTTT

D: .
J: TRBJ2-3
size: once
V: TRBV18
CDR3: CASSISDSTDTQYF
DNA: TGTGCCAGCTCAATTTCGGATAGCACAGATACGCAGTATTTT

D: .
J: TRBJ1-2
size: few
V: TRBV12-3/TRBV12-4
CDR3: CASSLRMGYGYTF
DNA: TGTGCCAGCAGTTTAAGGATGGGGTATGGCTACACCTTC

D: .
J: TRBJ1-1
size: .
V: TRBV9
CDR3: CASSFSGVGNTEAFF
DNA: TGTGCCAGCAGCTTCTCCGGGGTGGGGAACACTGAAGCTTTCTTT

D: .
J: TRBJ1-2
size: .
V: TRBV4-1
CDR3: CASSQEKAGLEGTNYGYTF
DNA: TGCGCCAGCAGCCAAGAGAAAGCTGGGTTAGAGGGGACGAACTATGGCTACACCTTC